The 26 T cell receptor beta chains given below trace back to one sample, sequenced in a study of T cell responses to AZD1222 COVID-19 vaccine. The protocol was immunoSEQ multiplex PCR, while the TCRdb copy is restricted to in-frame clones and leaves out a portion. The data show around 180,000 clones, approximately 92% seen once. Sequenced here: peripheral blood, sampled on day 0 of AZD1222 vaccination. All receptors derive from an adult in good health.

In the case of this clone: One end of the junction is discordant with germline, which a read error may explain. The V call is TRBV7-9, the J call TRBJ1-4; TRBD1 might be the D (5 bases). This CDR3 region has 15 residues. The V gene's germline CDR1 is SEHNR and CDR2 FQNEAQ (reference sequence). The DNA for the CDR3 is TGTGCCAGCAGACCTGACACCACCCTAGGGGAAAAGCTGTTTTTT. It specifies CASRPDTTLGEKLFF.

V usage is TRBV12-3 or TRBV12-4 and J usage is TRBJ2-5; D is undetermined. This CDR3 is built from 12 residues. V shed 6 bases and J shed 2 bases, with 7 bases lying between them. The CDR3 DNA sequence: TGTGCCAGCAGGATGGGACAAGAGACCCAGTACTTC. Amino acids: CASRMGQETQYF.

The chain is built from TRBV15 and TRBJ2-5; no clear D. The germline gives CDR1 LNHNV, CDR2 YYDKDF (reference sequence). The CDR3 covers 15 residues. V lost 5 bases to trimming and J lost 2 bases, with 15 bases between them. The DNA of the CDR3 is TGTGCCACCAGCGAGAGATTGATACAGCAAGAGACCCAGTACTTC. Residues: CATSERLIQQETQYF.

The V gene is TRBV6-2 or TRBV6-3, the J gene TRBJ2-7; unclear D gene. Germline lookup yields CDR1 MNHEY and CDR2 SVGEGT. The CDR3 is made up of 12 amino acids. Trimming removed 4 bases at V and 4 bases at J, with 8 bases between. In DNA form, the CDR3 reads TGTGCCAGCAGTTCCTACTTGTACGAGCAGTACTTC. Its translation: CASSSYLYEQYF.

The gene calls are TRBV10-3 and TRBJ2-7; D tentatively fits TRBD1 or TRBD2 (5 bases each). This CDR3 has 14 amino acids. V was clipped by 10 bases and J by 2 bases, with 18 bases between them. The germline V gene encodes CDR1 ENHRY and CDR2 SYGVKD. This CDR3 is CASSRDPPPYEQYF. The CDR3 bases are TGTGCCAGCAGCCGGGACCCACCCCCCTACGAGCAGTACTTC.

This CDR3 reads CASSLQGTQETQYF. The DNA of the CDR3 is TGTGCCAGCAGCTTACAAGGGACACAAGAGACCCAGTACTTC. The gene calls are TRBV5-6 and TRBJ2-5; D perhaps matches TRBD1 (6 bases). CDR3 length equals 14 residues. Trimming shortened V by 2 bases and J by 2 bases, and 10 bases separated the two germline ends. The germline CDR1 and CDR2 sequences are SGHDT and YYEEEE.

This clone showed up just once. The J gene is TRBJ2-7, the V gene TRBV12-5; 7 nucleotides agree with TRBD1. Trimming at V came to 6 bases and at J to 6 bases, leaving 11 bases not matched to a gene. This CDR3 is 14 amino acids long. Germline V gene lookup returns CDR1 LGHNT and CDR2 FRNRAP. This chain's CDR3 is CASGLGLSGGEQYV. The CDR3 DNA reads TGTGCTAGTGGCCTGGGTTTATCAGGGGGCGAGCAGTACGTC.

This clone has a single count. This chain links TRBV7-8 with TRBJ2-7; D unresolved. This CDR3 has 17 residues. Germline CDR1 and CDR2: SGHVS and FQNEAQ. V was cut by 2 bases and J by 2 bases, with 19 bases left in between. CDR3 coding DNA: TGTGCCAGCAGCTTATCCACCAGAACGATAGTGACCTACGAGCAGTACTTC. This translates into CASSLSTRTIVTYEQYF.

The chain is built from TRBV4-1 and TRBJ1-3; the D gene is possibly TRBD1 (5 bases). Germline CDR1 reads MGHRA; CDR2 reads YSYEKL. The CDR3 is made up of 16 amino acids. V lost 1 base to trimming and J lost 1 base, with 11 bases between them. In DNA form, the CDR3 reads TGCGCCAGCAGCCAAGGGGGCAGGATTTCTGGAAACACCATATATTTT. As protein: CASSQGGRISGNTIYF.

V and J are TRBV4-1 and TRBJ2-7; no clear D. V lost 1 base to trimming and J lost 4 bases, with 11 bases between them. The CDR3 loop spans 14 amino acids. The germline V gene encodes CDR1 MGHRA and CDR2 YSYEKL. The DNA of the CDR3 is TGCGCCAGCAGCCAAGTTCCCCAGCGATACGAGCAGTACTTC. Translating it yields CASSQVPQRYEQYF.

The chain links TRBV7-9 to TRBJ1-1; D is possibly TRBD1 (5 bases). Looked up from germline, CDR1 is SEHNR and CDR2 is FQNEAQ (reference sequence). V was cut by 1 base and J by 11 bases, with 11 bases left in between. This CDR3 region has 12 residues. For the CDR3, the DNA is TGTGCCAGCAGCTTAGGAGGGGTTTGGGCTTTCTTT. Residues: CASSLGGVWAFF.

This clone appeared a few times. The chain joins TRBV5-4 to TRBJ1-1, with 8 positions matching TRBD1. CDR3 length: 15 residues. Trimming took 4 bases from V and 9 from J; bases not matched to a gene: 14. Germline values: CDR1 SGHNT, CDR2 YYREEE (reference sequence). CDR3 amino acids: CASSGSRGLDGKAFF. The DNA of the CDR3 is TGTGCCAGCAGCGGATCCAGGGGGCTAGATGGCAAAGCTTTCTTT.

The chain combines TRBV19 with TRBJ2-5; 9 nucleotides line up with TRBD2. The CDR3 consists of 14 residues. From germline, CDR1 is LNHDA and CDR2 SQIVND (reference sequence). V trimming: 5 bases; J trimming: 5 bases; junction bases outside the gene matches: 6. The CDR3 DNA follows: TGTGCCAGTAGTTTCGTGGCGGGGGGGGAGACCCAGTACTTC. Amino acid sequence: CASSFVAGGETQYF.

J is TRBJ1-1 and V is TRBV7-2; 7 nucleotides match TRBD1. With 3 bases clipped from V and 5 bases from J, the junction kept 6 bases outside the gene matches. This CDR3 contains 14 residues. The germline V gene has CDR1 SGHTA and CDR2 FQGNSA. CDR3 coding DNA: TGTGCCAGCAGCTTTCAGACAGGGCAGACTGAAGCTTTCTTT. Amino acid sequence: CASSFQTGQTEAFF.

V usage is TRBV3-1 (or the pseudogene TRBV3-2) and J usage is TRBJ1-2; 7 nucleotides match TRBD1. CDR3 length equals 14 residues. Germline V gene lookup returns CDR1 LGHDT and CDR2 YNNKEL (reference sequence). V lost 3 bases, J lost 3 bases, and 4 bases stayed unmatched. CDR3 sequence: CASSQTTGDYGYTF. CDR3 nucleotide sequence: TGTGCCAGCAGCCAGACTACAGGGGACTATGGCTACACCTTC.

The V and J genes are TRBV6-5 and TRBJ2-2; D gene uncertain. The V gene's germline CDR1 is MNHEY and CDR2 SVGAGI. CDR3 length: 15 residues. V lost 2 bases, J lost 1 base, and 8 bases lay in between. The CDR3 DNA reads as TGTGCCAGCAGTTACCGGACCGAGAACACCGGGGAGCTGTTTTTT. Its translation: CASSYRTENTGELFF.

The chain recombines TRBV19 with TRBJ2-7, with 14 bases lining up with TRBD2. CDR1 LNHDA and CDR2 SQIVND come from the germline V gene (reference sequence). This CDR3 is 15 amino acids long. Trimming took 6 bases from V and 2 from J; bases not matched to a gene: 3. The CDR3: CASSLGLAGAYEQYV. CDR3 bases: TGTGCCAGTAGCTTGGGACTAGCGGGGGCCTACGAGCAGTACGTC.

The gene calls are TRBV28 and TRBJ2-7; D gene unclear. Trimming stripped 8 bases from V and 4 bases from J, with 15 bases between. The CDR3 contains 13 residues. From germline, CDR1 is MDHEN and CDR2 SYDVKM. CDR3 in DNA: TGTGCCAGCGGCCGGGCCCTCCTTTACGAGCAGTACTTC. Protein sequence: CASGRALLYEQYF.

The CDR3 reads CSASLLDRAYGYTF. As DNA, the CDR3 is TGCAGTGCTAGTCTCCTGGACAGGGCCTATGGCTACACCTTC. The V call is TRBV20-1, the J call TRBJ1-2, with TRBD1 identical over 8 bases. Germline CDR1 is DFQATT and CDR2 is SNEGSKA (reference sequence). Losses at the gene ends were 3 bases for V and 4 bases for J; bases not matched to a gene: 7. The CDR3 sequence is 14 residues long.

This clone was observed once. The rearrangement joins TRBV6-5 to TRBJ2-3, with 7 positions matching TRBD2. The CDR3 is 14 amino acids. V was clipped by 5 bases and J by 4 bases; unmatched bases: 6. Germline assignment: CDR1 MNHEY and CDR2 SVGAGI. CDR3 sequence reads: CASSTGGISDTQYF. DNA of the CDR3: TGTGCCAGCAGTACCGGGGGGATATCAGATACGCAGTATTTT.

This clone occurred once. CDR3 nucleotide sequence: TGTGCCAGCAGCCCACAGGGCTCTGGGGCCAACGTCCTGACTTTC. Protein sequence: CASSPQGSGANVLTF. The rearrangement uses TRBV6-5 and TRBJ2-6, with D possibly being TRBD1 (6 bases). Germline values: CDR1 MNHEY, CDR2 SVGAGI. This CDR3 has 15 residues. Trimming removed 6 bases at V and 0 bases at J, with 9 bases between.

About this clone: The junction and the germline gene differ at one end; a read error may be behind it. This chain uses TRBV7-7 with TRBJ2-2; 10 nucleotides agree with TRBD1. Germline assignment: CDR1 SSHAT and CDR2 FNYEAQ (reference sequence). This CDR3 has 12 residues. CDR3 coding DNA: TGTGCTAGCAGCCGGACAGGGGGTGAGCTGTTTTTT. Amino acid sequence: CASSRTGGELFF. Full variable domain (rest looked up from reference TRBV7-7 and TRBJ2-2): GAGVSQSPRYKVTKRGQDVTLRCDPISSHATLYWYQQALGQGPEFLTYFNYEAQPDKSGLPSDRFSAERPEGSISTLTIQRTEQRDSAMYRCASSRTGGELFFGEGSRLTVL.

The chain joins TRBV4-1 to TRBJ2-3; 8 bases align to TRBD1. The germline V gene encodes CDR1 MGHRA and CDR2 YSYEKL. Trimming took 6 bases from V and 4 from J; bases not matched to a gene: 3. The CDR3 is made up of 13 amino acids. This CDR3 is CASSRTGPDTQYF. In nucleotides, the CDR3 is TGCGCCAGCAGTCGGACAGGGCCAGATACGCAGTATTTT.

This clone was counted a single time. V usage is TRBV7-3 and J usage is TRBJ2-1; 9 nucleotides line up with TRBD2. V dropped 5 bases and J dropped 3; count of bases not matched to a gene: 5. Germline V CDR1 and CDR2: SGHTA, FQGTGA. The CDR3 totals 15 residues. DNA of the CDR3: TGTGCCAGCAGCCCCGCGGGGGGGCTCTACAATGAGCAGTTCTTC. Amino acids: CASSPAGGLYNEQFF.

J is TRBJ2-3 and V is TRBV5-4; TRBD2 agrees at 14 bases. Germline CDR1 is SGHNT and CDR2 is YYREEE (reference sequence). There are 16 residues in the CDR3. The V gene end was trimmed by 5 bases and the J gene end by 6 bases; junction bases not matched to a gene: 8. The DNA for the CDR3 is TGTGCCAGCAGAACCGCCGGGACTAGCGGGGGTGATACGCAGTATTTT. This encodes CASRTAGTSGGDTQYF.

The chain uses TRBV2 and TRBJ1-6, with D maybe TRBD1 (6 bases). Germline loops: CDR1 SNHLY, CDR2 FYNNEI. The CDR3 length is 16 residues. Trimming shortened V by 2 bases and J by 8 bases, and 16 bases separated the two germline ends. The CDR3 region is CASSEIGRGKDSPLHF. CDR3 nucleotide sequence: TGTGCCAGCAGTGAAATTGGCAGGGGTAAGGATTCACCCCTCCACTTT.